These 2 T cell receptor beta chains were sequenced from one sample in a study of PD-L1 blockade in urothelial cancer (TCRdb year 2017). Libraries were built with the immunoSEQ multiplex PCR assay. TCRdb limited this immuneACCESS table to in-frame rearrangements with V and J called. A share of clones is missing; checked studies link under half to unresolved V genes, and the rest is unexplained. Across this sample there are around 60,000 clones, with 65% to 90% seen only once. About 2.9% of the sample rests with the top ten. The sample's time point, from its label and the paper: pretreatment peripheral blood. The specimen comprised PBMCs, sampled around atezolizumab (anti-PD-L1) treatment. The receptor set was obtained from a man between 65 and 79 years old with urothelial cancer.

The chain is built from TRBV27 and TRBJ1-1; D possibly corresponds to TRBD1 (6 bases). Germline CDR1 and CDR2: MNHEY and SMNVEV (reference sequence). The CDR3 contains 14 residues. Trimming pared 3 bases from V and 6 bases from J, leaving 14 bases between. CDR3 coding DNA: TGTGCCAGCAGTTTCCTCAACAGGGCGGCTGAAGCTTTCTTT. It translates to CASSFLNRAAEAFF.

The chain uses TRBV2 and TRBJ2-3; D is possibly TRBD2 (5 bases). The CDR3 has 16 residues. Germline-derived CDR1 and CDR2 are SNHLY and FYNNEI. The V end lost 7 bases, the J end lost 4 bases, and 21 bases lay between the germline ends. CDR3 DNA: TGTGCCAGCACTAGCATCGACTTCTCAACTTCAGATACGCAGTATTTT. Amino acids: CASTSIDFSTSDTQYF.